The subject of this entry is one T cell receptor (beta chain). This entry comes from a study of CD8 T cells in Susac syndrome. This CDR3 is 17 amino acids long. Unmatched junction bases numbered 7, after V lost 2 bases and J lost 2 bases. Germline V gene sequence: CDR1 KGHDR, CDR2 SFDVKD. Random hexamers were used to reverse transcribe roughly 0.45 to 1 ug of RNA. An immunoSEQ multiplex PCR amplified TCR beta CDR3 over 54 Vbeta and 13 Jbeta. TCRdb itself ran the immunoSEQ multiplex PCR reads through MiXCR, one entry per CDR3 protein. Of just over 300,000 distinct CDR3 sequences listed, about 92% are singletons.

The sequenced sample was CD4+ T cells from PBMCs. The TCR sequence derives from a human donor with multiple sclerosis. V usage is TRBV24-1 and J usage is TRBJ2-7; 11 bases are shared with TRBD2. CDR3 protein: CATSDSRLAGPTYEQYF. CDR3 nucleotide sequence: TGTGCCACCAGTGATTCCAGACTAGCGGGGCCCACCTACGAGCAGTACTTC.